This T cell receptor (beta chain) was captured in a study of blood T cell repertoires in COVID-19. In the study overall: PBMCs, B-cell-depleted T cells, or T cells provided the cDNA or gDNA that made up the material.

There are a few counts of this clone. Original processing methods: Researchers report that nucleated cell counts were estimated from reference gene primer amplification. The repertoire was sequenced with immunoSEQ multiplex PCR; TCRdb's copy has only in-frame clones and lacks some. The V and J calls and clone size come from that table; D and trimming were worked out from the DNA. This table has roughly 70,000 clones, roughly nine tenths appearing once. The CDR3 has 12 amino acids. Per the germline V gene, CDR1 is SGHAT and CDR2 is FQNNGV. The V end was cut by 2 bases, the J end by 4 bases, with 6 bases between.

The clonotype originates from a man in his forties or fifties with acute or convalescent COVID-19. The sequencing input was peripheral blood. The chain joins TRBV11-2 to TRBJ2-7, with D possibly being TRBD1 (5 bases). The CDR3 DNA sequence: TGTGCCAGCAGCTTACAGGGTTACGAGCAGTACTTC. Protein product: CASSLQGYEQYF. Full variable domain (outside the CDR3, taken from reference TRBV11-2 and TRBJ2-7): EAGVAQSPRYKIIEKRQSVAFWCNPISGHATLYWYQQILGQGPKLLIQFQNNGVVDDSQLPKDRFSAERLKGVDSTLKIQPAKLEDSAVYLCASSLQGYEQYFGPGTRLTVT.